The rows below give T cell receptor beta chains drawn from one sample of a study of T-cell reconstitution after alpha-beta-depleted transplantation in children. MiXCR was run by TCRdb on the PCR reads, yielding one entry per CDR3 protein. The table includes about 29,000 distinct CDR3 sequences, around 6.3% detected once. The sequencing used PBMCs, mostly from graft donor cells, collected 180 days after TCRalphabeta/CD19-depleted stem cell transplant. The receptor set was obtained from a male patient aged 10 to 17 who had a stem cell transplant for acute myeloid leukemia, so the T cells may come from the graft donor. The CDR3 runs from the conserved cysteine through the conserved F or W. A D gene is named only where the DNA matches it firmly. The size field reads how often the clone was seen (once, few, many) or a class if it is expanded.

TRBV20-1	TRBD2	TRBJ2-3	many	CSARDSGTSGRVTDTQYF	TGCAGTGCTAGAGATTCTGGGACTAGCGGGAGGGTGACAGATACGCAGTATTTT
TRBV3-1	NA	TRBJ2-4	few	CASSPTGALAKNIQYF	TGTGCCAGCAGCCCCACAGGAGCTCTAGCCAAAAACATTCAGTACTTC
TRBV5-4	NA	TRBJ2-4	many	CASSLETPGSLAIQYF	TGTGCCAGCAGCTTGGAAACACCAGGGAGTTTAGCCATTCAGTACTTC
TRBV27	NA	TRBJ2-5	many	CASSYGGLGETQYF	TGTGCCAGCAGTTATGGGGGTTTGGGAGAGACCCAGTACTTC
TRBV7-2	NA	TRBJ2-7	medium-sized	CASSRGGAVAVSSYEQYF	TGTGCCAGCAGCCGAGGGGGGGCGGTAGCGGTGAGCTCCTACGAGCAGTACTTC
TRBV5-4	NA	TRBJ2-1	many	CASSVPPVDNEQFF	TGTGCCAGCAGCGTTCCCCCGGTCGACAATGAGCAGTTCTTC
TRBV7-2	NA	TRBJ2-3	many	CASSLAPRTNFLPDTQYF	TGTGCCAGCAGCTTAGCTCCGAGGACCAACTTCCTTCCCGATACGCAGTATTTT
TRBV28	TRBD2	TRBJ2-3	many	CASSYVRGGGTDTQYF	TGTGCCAGCAGTTACGTTCGCGGGGGGGGCACAGATACGCAGTATTTT
TRBV29-1	NA	TRBJ2-6	medium-sized	CSVEEGPPSGANVLTF	TGCAGCGTTGAGGAGGGACCGCCGTCTGGGGCCAACGTCCTGACTTTC
TRBV28	NA	TRBJ1-2	many	CASSLAGAQNYDYTF	TGTGCCAGCAGTTTAGCAGGTGCCCAGAACTATGACTACACCTTC
TRBV6-5	NA	TRBJ1-6	many	CASSYGLGSYNSPLHF	TGTGCCAGCAGTTACGGTTTAGGGTCCTATAATTCACCCCTCCACTTT
TRBV20-1	NA	TRBJ2-1	many	CSARPLGLTGSSYNEQFF	TGCAGTGCTAGACCCCTTGGACTGACGGGGAGCTCCTACAATGAGCAGTTCTTC
TRBV20-1	TRBD1	TRBJ2-2	many	CSAGGQGRAGELFF	TGCAGTGCCGGGGGACAGGGTAGGGCCGGGGAGCTGTTTTTT
TRBV20-1	NA	TRBJ2-7	many	CSARSARSGNEQYF	TGCAGTGCTAGATCGGCGCGTTCGGGTAACGAGCAGTACTTC
TRBV12-3/TRBV12-4	NA	TRBJ2-7	many	CASSRQSGQYF	TGTGCCAGCAGTCGCCAATCGGGGCAGTACTTC
TRBV11-2	TRBD2	TRBJ2-3	many	CASSLGPSGRSDTQYF	TGTGCCAGCAGCTTAGGGCCTAGCGGGAGATCAGATACGCAGTATTTT
TRBV5-1	NA	TRBJ2-5	medium-sized	CASSSSQETQYF	TGCGCCAGCAGCTCCTCCCAAGAGACCCAGTACTTC
TRBV6-2/TRBV6-3	TRBD1	TRBJ1-4	many	CASSNRQGAGEKLFF	TGTGCCAGCAGTAACCGACAGGGGGCGGGGGAAAAACTGTTTTTT
TRBV30	NA	TRBJ1-2	many	CAWSPAVYGYTF	TGTGCCTGGAGTCCGGCAGTCTATGGCTACACCTTC
TRBV27	NA	TRBJ2-7	medium-sized	CASSLLVAGAHSYEQYF	TGTGCCAGCAGTTTATTGGTGGCAGGGGCGCACTCCTACGAGCAGTACTTC
TRBV7-2	NA	TRBJ2-5	many	CASSPPPIGETQYF	TGTGCCAGCAGCCCTCCCCCAATAGGAGAGACCCAGTACTTC
TRBV11-3	TRBD2	TRBJ2-5	many	CASSPSTASGRGETQYF	TGTGCCAGCAGCCCGAGTACGGCTAGCGGGAGAGGCGAGACCCAGTACTTC
TRBV6-2/TRBV6-3	TRBD2	TRBJ2-1	many	CASSTPYGSGSLSNEQFF	TGTGCCAGCAGTACCCCCTATGGTAGCGGGAGTTTGTCGAATGAGCAGTTCTTC
TRBV20-1	TRBD2	TRBJ2-5	many	CSAHGLAAQETQYF	TGCAGTGCCCATGGACTAGCGGCCCAAGAGACCCAGTACTTC
TRBV29-1	NA	TRBJ1-1	many	CSVTMWGAAWHTEAFF	TGCAGCGTGACAATGTGGGGGGCGGCGTGGCACACTGAAGCTTTCTTT